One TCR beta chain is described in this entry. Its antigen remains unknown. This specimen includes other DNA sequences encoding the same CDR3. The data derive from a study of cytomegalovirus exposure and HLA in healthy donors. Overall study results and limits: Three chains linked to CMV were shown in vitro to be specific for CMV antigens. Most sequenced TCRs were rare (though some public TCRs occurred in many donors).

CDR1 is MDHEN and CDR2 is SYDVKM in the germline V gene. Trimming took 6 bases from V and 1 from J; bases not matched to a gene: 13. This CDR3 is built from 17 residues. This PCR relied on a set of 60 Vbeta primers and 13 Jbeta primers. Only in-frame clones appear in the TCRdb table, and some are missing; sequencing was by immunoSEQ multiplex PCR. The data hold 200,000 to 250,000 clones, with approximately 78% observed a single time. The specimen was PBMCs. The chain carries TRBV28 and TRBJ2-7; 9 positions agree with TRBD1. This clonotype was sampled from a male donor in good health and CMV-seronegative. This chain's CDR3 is CASRPDIRQGVSYEQYF. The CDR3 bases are TGTGCCAGCAGACCCGATATCCGACAGGGGGTATCCTACGAGCAGTACTTC.